This T cell receptor (beta chain) was sequenced in a study of blood T cell repertoires in COVID-19. The overall study: Acute and convalescent COVID-19 samples came from the United States, Italy and Spain. T cells, B-cell-depleted T cells, or PBMCs supplied cDNA or gDNA.

Individuals aged roughly 18 to 90 years were recruited from 24 US areas. The CDR3 length is 11 residues. V lost 6 bases, J lost 11 bases, and 7 bases stayed unmatched. Germline V gives CDR1 DFQATT, CDR2 SNEGSKA (reference sequence). TCRdb keeps only in-frame clones here, not all; method: immunoSEQ multiplex PCR. The repertoire holds approximately 260,000 clones, about nine tenths seen once, with approximately 2% in the top ten. The clonotype comes from a woman aged 55-69 years who had recovered from COVID-19. The chain is built from TRBV20-1 and TRBJ1-1; 9 bases align to TRBD1. The material sequenced was PBMCs or T cells enriched from blood (not recorded which). CDR3 nucleotide sequence: TGCAGTGCATCGACAGGGGGGTGGGCTTTCTTT. Its translation is CSASTGGWAFF.